Each of the 21 T cell receptor beta chains below was sequenced from the same sample in a study of T cells after yellow fever vaccination. From the 5' RACE reads, TCRdb called clonotypes with MiXCR, one entry per CDR3 protein. The sample comprises some 500,000 distinct CDR3 sequences, around an eighth of which are singletons, and over 12% rests with the top ten. Here the sequenced sample was PBMCs, taken on the day of the yellow fever booster vaccination. Receptor source: a young man who received the YFV17D yellow fever vaccine.

This clonotype was observed a few times. The V call is TRBV30, the J call TRBJ1-4; D is unresolved. Germline CDR1 GTSNPN, CDR2 SVGIG (reference sequence). The CDR3 has 12 amino acids. Trimming cost V 2 bases and J 8 bases, with 9 bases left between them. The CDR3 here is CAWSRENEKLFF. DNA of the CDR3: TGTGCCTGGAGTAGGGAAAACGAAAAACTGTTTTTT.

About this clonotype: A read error may explain this, as a much larger clone is one base away. The V call is TRBV19, the J call TRBJ2-7; D perhaps matches TRBD2 (6 bases). Germline CDR1 reads LNHDA; CDR2 reads SQIVND (reference sequence). The CDR3 loop spans 14 amino acids. CDR3 in DNA: TGTGCCAGTAGTATGGGCGGGACCACCTACCAGCAGTACTTC. This codes for CASSMGGTTYQQYF.

V usage is TRBV27 and J usage is TRBJ2-1; 7 bases are a match to TRBD2. Germline loops: CDR1 MNHEY, CDR2 SMNVEV (reference sequence). The CDR3 has 16 residues. With V trimmed by 5 bases and J by 8 bases, 15 bases remained unmatched. The CDR3 coding sequence is TGTGCCAGCAGTCCGCTACTCCGACTAGCCAGGGATGAGCAGTTCTTC. Translating it yields CASSPLLRLARDEQFF.

Comments on this clonotype: Possible read error: a much larger clone is one base away. The J gene is TRBJ2-7, the V gene TRBV5-1; D is possibly TRBD1 or TRBD2 (5 bases each). There are 15 residues in the CDR3. Germline V CDR1 and CDR2: SGHRS, YFSETQ. V lost 4 bases to trimming and J lost 2 bases, with 16 bases between them. CDR3 protein: CASSHAGAAAYEQYF. The CDR3 region has the DNA TGCGCCAGCAGCCATGCCGGGGCAGCTGCCTACGAGCAGTACTTC.

This clonotype was seen more than once but under ten times. V usage is TRBV7-9 and J usage is TRBJ2-7; a weak D match, TRBD1 (5 bases). Germline CDR1 and CDR2: SEHNR and FQNEAQ (reference sequence). The V end was cut by 5 bases, the J end by 0 bases, with 11 bases between. CDR3 length: 14 residues. CDR3 region: CASSPWGSSYEQYF. CDR3 nucleotides: TGTGCCAGCAGCCCCTGGGGCTCCTCCTACGAGCAGTACTTC.

Points on this clonotype: One junction end does not reproduce the germline sequence, and a read error may be involved. This sequence joins TRBV12-5 and TRBJ2-3; the D call may be TRBD1 or TRBD2 (5 bases each). Germline loops: CDR1 LGHNT, CDR2 FRNRAP. The CDR3 is 13 amino acids. CDR3 sequence reads: CASGTGQRDTQYF. The DNA for the CDR3 is TGTGCTAGTGGCACGGGGCAAAGGGATACGCAGTATTTC.

In this sample, this clonotype turned up many times. The chain uses TRBV21-1 and TRBJ1-1; the DNA was not used to check the table's D call, TRBD1. TRBV21-1 is flagged as a pseudogene. There are 14 residues in the CDR3. This CDR3 is CASSLPSGDTEAFF. The CDR3 nucleotides are TGTGCCAGCAGCTTACCTTCCGGGGACACTGAAGCTTTCTTT.

This clonotype was recorded at least ten times. V is TRBV7-1 and J is TRBJ2-3; TRBD2 agrees at 14 bases. TRBV7-1 is an ORF, with its function uncertain. The junction had 19 bases not matched to a gene; V was cut back by 3 bases and J by 2 bases. This CDR3 region has 22 residues. The CDR3 sequence is CASSSTDRAWTSGRPPTDTQYF. CDR3 DNA sequence: TGTGCCAGCAGCTCCACGGACAGGGCCTGGACTAGCGGGAGGCCACCCACAGATACGCAGTATTTT.

The rearrangement links TRBV7-6 to TRBJ2-1; D is unresolved. V was clipped by 3 bases and J by 4 bases, with 10 bases between them. The germline gives CDR1 SGHVS, CDR2 FNYEAQ. This CDR3 has 14 residues. CDR3 loop: CASSFHGHYNEQFF. In DNA form, the CDR3 reads TGTGCCAGCAGCTTTCACGGGCATTACAATGAGCAGTTCTTC.

This clonotype occurred a few times. The rearrangement uses TRBV5-1 and TRBJ2-1; 11 bases match TRBD2. Trimming at V came to 1 base and at J to 15 bases, leaving 12 bases not matched to a gene. The germline V gene has CDR1 SGHRS and CDR2 YFSETQ. This CDR3 is 15 amino acids long. The CDR3: CASSLSGTSGRRRFF. The CDR3 region has the DNA TGCGCCAGCAGCTTGAGCGGGACTAGCGGAAGGAGGCGGTTCTTC.

This clonotype has ten or more counts. The chain uses TRBV5-1 and TRBJ2-1, with 8 bases identical to TRBD2. The CDR3 has 17 residues. V shed 0 bases, J shed 3 bases, and the junction held 8 bases outside the gene matches. Per the germline V gene, CDR1 is SGHRS and CDR2 is YFSETQ. The CDR3 region is CASSLVRSGSSYNEQFF. The DNA for the CDR3 is TGCGCCAGCAGCTTGGTGCGGAGCGGGAGCAGCTACAATGAGCAGTTCTTC.

This clonotype was detected only a few times. The chain uses TRBV7-9 and TRBJ2-5; 9 bases are a match to TRBD1. V dropped 5 bases and J dropped 4; count of bases not matched to a gene: 2. CDR1 SEHNR and CDR2 FQNEAQ come from the germline V gene (reference sequence). CDR3 length: 13 residues. The CDR3 here is CASSGDRVETQYF. Written as DNA, the CDR3 is TGTGCCAGCAGCGGGGACAGGGTAGAGACCCAGTACTTC.

This clonotype appeared a few times. The chain recombines TRBV4-3 with TRBJ2-2, with D possibly being TRBD1 (5 bases). V shed 1 base and J shed 3 bases, with 9 bases lying between them. CDR3 length: 15 residues. The V gene's germline CDR1 is LGHNA and CDR2 YSLEER. CDR3 coding DNA: TGCGCCAGCAGCCAAGGGACATCAGACACCGGGGAGCTGTTTTTT. This encodes CASSQGTSDTGELFF.

This chain links TRBV18 with TRBJ2-7, with D tentatively TRBD1 or TRBD2 (5 bases each). The length of the CDR3 is 13 residues. V gave up 5 bases and J gave up 5 bases, with 13 bases separating them. Per the germline V gene, CDR1 is KGHSH and CDR2 is LQKENI. The CDR3 DNA is TGTGCCAGCTCAGGCTCACTGGGGGACGAGCAGTACTTC. It encodes CASSGSLGDEQYF.

This sequence joins TRBV7-9 and TRBJ2-1; 9 bases align to TRBD1. Germline loops: CDR1 SEHNR, CDR2 FQNEAQ (reference sequence). Germline trimming cut 5 bases from V and 3 bases from J; bases unmatched to any gene: 5. The CDR3 sequence is 15 residues long. This chain's CDR3 is CASSVETGGYNEQFF. The DNA of the CDR3 is TGTGCCAGCAGCGTCGAGACAGGGGGCTACAATGAGCAGTTCTTC.

J is TRBJ1-1 and V is TRBV14; D is possibly TRBD1 (5 bases). The CDR3 is made up of 16 amino acids. V was cut by 6 bases and J by 0 bases, with 17 bases left in between. Looked up from germline, CDR1 is SGHDN and CDR2 is FVKESK. The CDR3 region is CASSPLLGTLNTEAFF. For the CDR3, the DNA is TGTGCCAGCAGTCCCCTGTTAGGGACTCTGAACACTGAAGCTTTCTTT.

This clonotype was observed at least ten times. The chain has TRBV5-1 and TRBJ2-1; D not certain. This CDR3 region has 14 residues. V lost 6 bases to trimming and J lost 0 bases, with 10 bases between them. Germline V lookup: CDR1 SGHRS, CDR2 YFSETQ. CDR3 loop: CASTGKDSYNEQFF. CDR3 sequence (DNA): TGCGCCAGCACCGGTAAGGACTCCTACAATGAGCAGTTCTTC.

This clonotype has a handful of counts. V usage is TRBV5-4 and J usage is TRBJ2-1; 7 nucleotides agree with TRBD2. The J segment lost 5 bases and the V segment lost 0 bases, leaving 5 bases of the junction unmatched. The CDR3 is made up of 15 amino acids. Germline V gives CDR1 SGHNT, CDR2 YYREEE (reference sequence). The CDR3 loop is CASSLAGLGDNEQFF. DNA for the CDR3: TGTGCCAGCAGCTTGGCCGGACTAGGGGACAATGAGCAGTTCTTC.

This chain connects TRBV28 to TRBJ2-1; no firm D call. V was clipped by 6 bases and J by 6 bases, with 6 bases between them. Germline-derived CDR1 and CDR2 are MDHEN and SYDVKM. The CDR3 extends over 11 amino acids. The CDR3 bases are TGTGCCAGCAGGTTACTCAATGAGCAGTTCTTC. Encoded protein: CASRLLNEQFF.

The genes are TRBV20-1 and TRBJ2-5; D possibly corresponds to TRBD1 (5 bases). The V and J ends lost 6 bases and 4 bases respectively, with 18 bases between them. This CDR3 contains 14 residues. Germline V gene data show CDR1 as DFQATT and CDR2 as SNEGSKA (reference sequence). CDR3 loop: CSAWGRVLGETQYF. Written as DNA, the CDR3 is TGCAGTGCCTGGGGCCGGGTCTTAGGAGAGACCCAGTACTTC.

The chain joins TRBV20-1 to TRBJ2-7; TRBD1 might be the D (6 bases). The length of the CDR3 is 13 residues. Germline values: CDR1 DFQATT, CDR2 SNEGSKA (reference sequence). V was trimmed by 6 bases and J by 3 bases, leaving 15 bases between them. The CDR3 DNA follows: TGCAGTGCCTCCGGACAGAACCTCTACGAGCAGTACTTC. Protein: CSASGQNLYEQYF.